The rows below give T cell receptor beta chains drawn from one sample of a study of blood T cell repertoires in COVID-19. Sequencing was performed with immunoSEQ multiplex PCR; in TCRdb, only in-frame clones are kept and a portion is missing. Counted here are about 210,000 clones, about 90% occurring once; the ten biggest clones make up over 0.95%. Input material: PBMCs or T cells enriched from blood (not recorded which). These receptors came from a man aged 25 to 40 who had recovered from COVID-19. CDR3s include the opening cysteine and the closing phenylalanine or tryptophan. The D gene is left open where the match is weak. The size field is filled for only some rows; it gives once, few, many or a size class.

>TRBJ1-1|NA|TRBV9|NA
TGTGCCAGCAGCGTAACGACAGCGCGATACTCTGAAGCTTTCTTT
CASSVTTARYSEAFF
>TRBJ1-4|NA|TRBV10-3|NA
TGTGCCATCAGTAGCCAAGAGGGTGAAAAACTGTTTTTT
CAISSQEGEKLFF
>TRBJ2-1|NA|TRBV11-2|once
TGTGCCAGCAGGCCACTAGGAGGGAATGAGCAGTTCTTC
CASRPLGGNEQFF
>TRBJ1-1|TRBD1|TRBV19|NA
TGTGCCAGTAGAGGCAACAGGGGGCTAGGCACTGAAGCTTTCTTT
CASRGNRGLGTEAFF
>TRBJ2-2|TRBD2|TRBV7-8|NA
TGTGCCAGCAGCTTTGCTAGCGGGAAAACCGGGGAGCTGTTTTTT
CASSFASGKTGELFF
>TRBJ2-5|TRBD2|TRBV28|NA
TGTGCCAGCAGTCCGAGGACTAGCGGGAGGGTTGGGACCCAGTACTTC
CASSPRTSGRVGTQYF
>TRBJ2-7|TRBD1|TRBV11-2|NA
TGTGCCAGCGAGAGGGGACAGGGTCTTTTCGAGCAGTACTTC
CASERGQGLFEQYF
>TRBJ1-1|NA|TRBV20-1|NA
TGCAGTGCCCAGCGTCCCCGCGGAGCTTTCTTT
CSAQRPRGAFF
>TRBJ1-5|NA|TRBV4-2|NA
TGTGCCAGCAGCCAAGATCGGGAGGGGACACAGCCCCAGCATTTT
CASSQDREGTQPQHF
>TRBJ2-7|NA|TRBV10-2|NA
TGCGCCAGCAGTGACGCGGGTCGCTACGAGCAGTACTTC
CASSDAGRYEQYF
>TRBJ2-7|NA|TRBV5-4|NA
TGTGCCAGCAGCGACACTTCGGCTACCTACGAGCAGTACTTC
CASSDTSATYEQYF
>TRBJ2-2|TRBD1|TRBV15|NA
TGTGCCACCAGCAGAAAAGGACAGGGGAACACCGGGGAGCTGTTTTTT
CATSRKGQGNTGELFF
>TRBJ2-3|TRBD2|TRBV11-1|NA
TGTGCCAGCAGCTTACAGACTAGCGCTAGCACAGATACGCAGTATTTT
CASSLQTSASTDTQYF
>TRBJ1-4|NA|TRBV28|NA
TGTGCCAGCAGCCCCCTCTTGGGTACCGGGGAAAAACTGTTTTTT
CASSPLLGTGEKLFF
>TRBJ2-5|TRBD1|TRBV5-1|NA
TGCGCCAGCAGCTTGGGTGGAACAGGGGGCGCGGAGACCCAGTACTTC
CASSLGGTGGAETQYF
>TRBJ1-5|NA|TRBV5-4|few
TGTGCCAGCAGCAATGGAGGGCAGGCCCATCAGCCCCAGCATTTT
CASSNGGQAHQPQHF
>TRBJ2-1|NA|TRBV5-1|NA
TGCGCCAGCAGCCGGACAGTCGTCAACAATGAGCAGTTCTTC
CASSRTVVNNEQFF
>TRBJ2-3|TRBD2|TRBV28|NA
TGTGCCAGTCGGACTAGCTCGGATACGCAGTATTTT
CASRTSSDTQYF